This T cell receptor (beta chain) was identified in a study of identical twins. Study-wide results and caveats: While abundant cord blood beta clonotypes carried fewer insertions, memory repertoires showed no such pattern.

The CDR3 is 14 amino acids. Germline-derived CDR1 and CDR2 are SGHRS and YFSETQ. One entry per CDR3 protein results from TCRdb running MiXCR on the 5' RACE reads. The data contain some 1,600,000 distinct CDR3 sequences, less than 40% of them seen just once; the ten biggest clones take up roughly 0.3%. With respect to this clonotype: As yet, its antigen is unknown.

The sample was cord blood. The chain couples TRBV5-1 to TRBJ2-1; possibly TRBD1 for D (5 bases). The better agreement between TRBJ2-7 and the DNA end casts doubt on the J call. The source is a newborn girl in good health. CDR3 in amino acids: CASSQFDRYNEQYF. The CDR3, as DNA: TGCGCCAGCAGCCAATTCGACAGATACAATGAGCAGTACTTC.